This is a list of T cell receptor beta chains from one sample in a study of Graves' ophthalmopathy and Graves' hyperthyroidism. Each CDR3 protein is one row after TCRdb ran MiXCR on the multiplex PCR reads. Of about 620,000 distinct CDR3 sequences listed, approximately 22% are singletons. Sequenced input: peripheral blood. The source is a woman aged 18-29 years with stable Graves' hyperthyroidism. Some clones in this sample may be carry-over from other donors' samples. Both conserved end residues are part of each CDR3. The D gene is left open where the match is weak. Clone size is stated in some rows and not others, as once, few, many or a class when expanded.

d_call	clone_size	j_call	v_call	cdr3_aa	cdr3_nt
TRBD2	once	TRBJ2-5	TRBV6-5	CASSHPGTRGETQYF	TGTGCCAGCAGTCACCCCGGGACTAGGGGGGAGACCCAGTACTTC
TRBD1	few	TRBJ2-5	TRBV5-1	CASTLGQGFGGETQYF	TGCGCCAGCACCCTTGGACAGGGTTTCGGTGGCGAGACCCAGTACTTC
TRBD1	many	TRBJ2-7	TRBV29-1	CSVADPGQSYEQYF	TGCAGCGTCGCTGACCCGGGACAGAGCTACGAGCAGTACTTC
NA	many	TRBJ1-3	TRBV30	CASKQGSGNTIYF	TGTGCCTCTAAACAGGGCTCTGGAAACACCATATATTTT
NA	many	TRBJ2-5	TRBV6-1	CASSEHETQYF	TGTGCCAGCAGTGAACATGAGACCCAGTACTTC
NA	many	TRBJ1-5	TRBV7-2	CASSLGGAFGQPQHF	TGTGCCAGCAGCTTAGGCGGAGCATTCGGCCAGCCCCAGCATTTT
TRBD1	NA	TRBJ2-3	TRBV6-1	CASRRLTGGADTQYF	TGTGCCAGCCGAAGGCTCACAGGGGGCGCAGATACGCAGTATTTT
NA	many	TRBJ1-1	TRBV5-1	CASSEGEVNTEAFF	TGCGCCAGCAGCGAGGGGGAGGTCAACACTGAAGCTTTCTTT
NA	many	TRBJ2-5	TRBV24-1	CATSDPPLETQYF	TGTGCCACCAGTGACCCCCCCTTGGAGACCCAGTACTTC
NA	few	TRBJ2-5	TRBV11-2	CASSPRRRDAETQYF	TGTGCCAGCAGCCCACGTCGAAGGGATGCGGAGACCCAGTACTTC
NA	NA	TRBJ2-7	TRBV6-1	CASSGRPSEPHEQYF	TGTGCCAGCAGTGGCCGACCTAGCGAGCCCCACGAGCAGTACTTC
TRBD1	few	TRBJ1-2	TRBV6-1	CASMRHGTASGYTF	TGTGCCAGCATGAGACACGGGACAGCAAGCGGCTACACCTTC
NA	many	TRBJ1-3	TRBV6-2/TRBV6-3	CASSEDKSSGNTIYF	TGTGCCAGCAGTGAGGACAAGAGCTCTGGAAACACCATATATTTT
NA	many	TRBJ1-5	TRBV2	CASSEHHQGWAITRPQHF	TGTGCCAGCAGTGAACACCACCAGGGTTGGGCAATCACTCGGCCCCAGCATTTT
TRBD1	many	TRBJ2-7	TRBV15	CATSRGGTRGQGNYEQYF	TGTGCCACCAGCAGAGGGGGAACTCGTGGACAGGGGAACTACGAGCAGTACTTC
TRBD1	many	TRBJ1-1	TRBV24-1	CATSDPRQGDDTEAFF	TGTGCCACCAGTGACCCACGACAGGGCGATGACACTGAAGCTTTCTTT